The subject of this entry is one T cell receptor beta chain. V was shortened by 3 bases and J by 0 bases, with 10 bases between the two germline ends. The CDR3 consists of 15 residues. Looked up from germline, CDR1 is SGHNT and CDR2 is YENEEA. The data were taken from a study of blood T cell repertoires in COVID-19. Overall study: In each case, the material was cDNA or gDNA derived from T cells, B-cell-depleted T cells, or PBMCs.

Participants were aged roughly 18 to 95 years, lived in 25 or so US areas, and enrolled virtually. The study recruited exposed participants who had met a COVID-19 case within 2 weeks before entry. Methods used by the authors: Using reference gene primer amplification, nucleated cell counts were estimated. The table came from immunoSEQ multiplex PCR; TCRdb's copy has only in-frame clones and leaves some out. V and J calls and clone size are those listed in that table; D and trimming were worked out from the DNA. The repertoire holds 250,000 or so clones, with about four fifths as singletons. The sequenced material came from PBMCs or T cells enriched from blood (not recorded which). This receptor was taken from a woman between 40 and 55 years old who had been exposed to COVID-19. This chain uses TRBV11-3 with TRBJ2-3; D possibly corresponds to TRBD1 (5 bases). CDR3 nucleotides: TGTGCCAGCAGCTTGGGGCAGACTAGCACAGATACGCAGTATTTT. Translating it yields CASSLGQTSTDTQYF.